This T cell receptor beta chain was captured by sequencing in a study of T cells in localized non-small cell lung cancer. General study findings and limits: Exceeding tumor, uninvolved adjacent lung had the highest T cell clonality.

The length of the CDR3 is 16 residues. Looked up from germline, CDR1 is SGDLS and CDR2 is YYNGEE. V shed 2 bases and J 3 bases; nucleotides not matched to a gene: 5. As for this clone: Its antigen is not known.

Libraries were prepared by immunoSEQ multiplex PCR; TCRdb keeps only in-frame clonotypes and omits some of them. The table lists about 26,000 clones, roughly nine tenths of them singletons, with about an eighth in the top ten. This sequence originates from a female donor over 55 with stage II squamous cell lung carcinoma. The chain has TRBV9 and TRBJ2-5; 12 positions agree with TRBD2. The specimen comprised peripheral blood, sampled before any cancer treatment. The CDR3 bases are TGTGCCAGCAGCGTGGGGCCTAGCGGGGGGGAAGAGACCCAGTACTTC. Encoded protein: CASSVGPSGGEETQYF. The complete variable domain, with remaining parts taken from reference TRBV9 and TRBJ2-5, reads DSGVTQTPKHLITATGQRVTLRCSPRSGDLSVYWYQQSLDQGLQFLIQYYNGEERAKGNILERFSAQQFPDLHSELNLSSLELGDSALYFCASSVGPSGGEETQYFGPGTRLLVL.